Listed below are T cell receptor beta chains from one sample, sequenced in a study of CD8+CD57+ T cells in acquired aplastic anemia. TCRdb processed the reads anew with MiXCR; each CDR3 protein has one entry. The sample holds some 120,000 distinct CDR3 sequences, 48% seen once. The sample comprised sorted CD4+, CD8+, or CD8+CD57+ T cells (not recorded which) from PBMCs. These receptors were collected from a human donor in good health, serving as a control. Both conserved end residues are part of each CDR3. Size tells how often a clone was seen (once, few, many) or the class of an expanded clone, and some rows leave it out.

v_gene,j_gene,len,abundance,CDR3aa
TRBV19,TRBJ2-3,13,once,CASSMRGGNTQYF
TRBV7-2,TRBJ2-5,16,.,CASSQSSTGPWETQYF
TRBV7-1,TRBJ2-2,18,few,CASSSRGPPRPRHRGAVF
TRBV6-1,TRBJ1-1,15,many,CASSDRGRGDTEAFF
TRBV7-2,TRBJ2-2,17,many,CASSLIQGALGPGELFF
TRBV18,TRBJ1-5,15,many,CASSPRDSSNQPQHF
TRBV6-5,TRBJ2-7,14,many,CASSYFGFSYEQYF
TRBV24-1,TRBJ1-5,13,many,CATSDPTFGIQHF
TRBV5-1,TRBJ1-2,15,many,CASSFGGSGVHGYTF
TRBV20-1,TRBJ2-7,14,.,CSASGGEGYYGQHF
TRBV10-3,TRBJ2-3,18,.,CAIIWGPQGQGGTDTQYF
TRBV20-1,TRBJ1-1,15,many,CSAGHGQDKSTEAFF
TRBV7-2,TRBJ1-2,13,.,CASSSTGVYGYTF
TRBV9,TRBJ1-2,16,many,CASSVGSGQGNYGYTF
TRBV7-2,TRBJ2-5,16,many,CASSLAPGQGQETQYF
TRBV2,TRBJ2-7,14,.,CASSVPAGGPEQYF
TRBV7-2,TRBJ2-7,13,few,CASSPGVGYEQYF
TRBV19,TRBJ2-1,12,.,CARLAGGCEQFF
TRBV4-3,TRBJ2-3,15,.,CASSQGRTSWDTQYF
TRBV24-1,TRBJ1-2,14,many,CAGPRAGLDYGYTF
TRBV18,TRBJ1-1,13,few,CASSQGGNTEAFF
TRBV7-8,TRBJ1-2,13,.,CASSLVPDYGYTF
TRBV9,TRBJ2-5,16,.,CASSVEIRGKRETQYF
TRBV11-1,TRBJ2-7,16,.,CASSPLLGRGSYEQYF
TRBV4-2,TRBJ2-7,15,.,CASSQNLASAEEQYF
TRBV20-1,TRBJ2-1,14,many,CSSQAGPAYNEQFF
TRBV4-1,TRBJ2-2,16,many,CASSQGASYRVGELFF
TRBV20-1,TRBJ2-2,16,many,CSARDLWGINAGELFF
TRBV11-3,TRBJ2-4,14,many,CASSPGGNKNIQYF
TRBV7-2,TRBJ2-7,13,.,CAWSEGRKYEQYF
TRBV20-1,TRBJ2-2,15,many,CSAPPGATNTGELFF
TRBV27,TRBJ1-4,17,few,CASSLDLRTGRNEKLFF
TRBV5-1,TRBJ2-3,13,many,CASSFAQGDTQYF
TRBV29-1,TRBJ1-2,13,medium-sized,CSASRLGSGGYTF